This T cell receptor beta chain stems from a study of blood T cells in healthy people across ages. There are 11 residues in the CDR3. Per the germline V gene, CDR1 is SQVTM and CDR2 is ANQGSEA. A second PCR of roughly 7 to 11 cycles used a sample-barcoded 5' primer and a J-beta primer mix. TCRdb used MiXCR to reprocess the 5' RACE reads, holding one entry per CDR3 protein. The data show fewer than 800,000 distinct CDR3 sequences, 20% to 25% seen once. This clonotype was counted only a few times. These records were also assigned to another study, of T cells of mothers and their children. From that report: Donation involved three healthy Caucasian mothers and the six children that they had.

The chain employs TRBV29-1 and TRBJ2-5; unclear D gene. TRBJ2-7 explains the end of the DNA better; the J call may be wrong. The clonotype comes from a boy aged 10-17 years in good health. The sequenced sample was blood. This CDR3 is CSVALQSEQYF. CDR3 DNA: TGCAGCGTCGCCCTCCAGAGCGAGCAGTACTTC.